These T cell receptor beta chains were read from a single sample in a study of molecular identifiers for immune sequencing clone quantification. TCRdb processed the PCR reads anew with MiXCR; each CDR3 protein has one entry. Of approximately 630,000 distinct CDR3 sequences detected, less than 30% appear once; the ten largest clones hold about 0.84%. What was sequenced was naive CD8+ T cells from blood, with Jurkat cell RNA spiked in. Every receptor here comes from a human donor in good health. Some libraries in this study had Jurkat cell RNA spiked in. Each CDR3 is given with its conserved first and last residue. A D gene is named only where the DNA matches it firmly. Clone size is shown for a subset of rows, as once, few, many or a class of expanded clone.

v_gene	abundance	d_gene	j_gene	CDR3nt	CDR3aa
TRBV28	few	TRBD2	TRBJ2-7	TGTGCCAGCAGTTCCCTAGCGGGAGAGACGTATTCCTACGAGCAGTACTTC	CASSSLAGETYSYEQYF
TRBV12-3/TRBV12-4	few	.	TRBJ2-7	TGTGCCAGCAGCCCCCGGGACATCGGCAACGAGCAGTACTTC	CASSPRDIGNEQYF
TRBV5-6	.	.	TRBJ1-1	TGTGCCAACAGCTTCAGGGGTGGGACTGAAGCTTTCTTT	CANSFRGGTEAFF
TRBV19	few	.	TRBJ2-6	TGTGCCAGTGGCCTGGCGGGACTTCGTGGGGCCAACGTCCTGACTTTC	CASGLAGLRGANVLTF
TRBV2	many	TRBD1	TRBJ1-2	TGTGCGAGCCCCCCGAAGGGGGACAGGGGTCTATATGGCTACACCTTC	CASPPKGDRGLYGYTF
TRBV10-3	few	TRBD2	TRBJ2-2	TGTGCCGTTCAGCGGGACCTCACCGGGGAGCTGTTTTTT	CAVQRDLTGELFF
TRBV19	many	.	TRBJ2-1	TGTGCCAGTAGTAATTGGGGGTATGAGCAGTTCTTC	CASSNWGYEQFF
TRBV9	.	.	TRBJ2-3	TGTGCCAGCAGCGTAGGTCCCCAAAGCGCAGATGCGCAGTATTTT	CASSVGPQSADAQYF
TRBV7-9	many	.	TRBJ1-2	TGTGCCAGCAGCCCCGGACTGGAGGGTGGTGGTGGCTACACCTTC	CASSPGLEGGGGYTF
TRBV11-2	many	TRBD1	TRBJ2-7	TGTGCCAGCAGCTCCGGGACAGGGAGTTTGATCGAGCAGTACTTC	CASSSGTGSLIEQYF
TRBV7-9	many	.	TRBJ2-3	TGTGCCAGCAGCTCTAGCCGACTAGACGCGCCAGATACGCAGTATTTT	CASSSSRLDAPDTQYF
TRBV6-8	few	TRBD1	TRBJ2-6	TGTGCCAGCAAAAACCCGGGACAGGGATACTCTGGGGCCAACGTCCTGACTTTC	CASKNPGQGYSGANVLTF
TRBV6-5	.	.	TRBJ1-1	TGTGCCAGCAGTTACCGGGGCATGGACACTGAAGCTTTCTTT	CASSYRGMDTEAFF
TRBV20-1	.	TRBD1	TRBJ2-4	TGCAGTGCTAGAGAGACAGGGGTAGGAGCCAAAAACATTCAGTACTTC	CSARETGVGAKNIQYF
TRBV7-9	many	.	TRBJ1-5	TGTGCCAGCAGCAAGTACGACGGAACCCAGCATTTT	CASSKYDGTQHF
TRBV10-3	many	.	TRBJ1-1	TGTGCCATCAGTGAGTCGGTAACGGGCACTGAAGCTTTCTTT	CAISESVTGTEAFF
TRBV4-1	.	.	TRBJ1-1	TGCGCCAGCAGCCCTCTAGGAGCGGGGCCTGCAGCTCTCTTT	CASSPLGAGPAALF
TRBV6-5	few	.	TRBJ2-2	TGTGCCAGCAACGATAACACCGGGGAGCTGTTTTTT	CASNDNTGELFF
TRBV7-6	many	.	TRBJ1-4	TGTGCCAGCAGCGCCCTGACAGGAGAAAAACTGTTTTTT	CASSALTGEKLFF
TRBV5-3	.	.	TRBJ2-7	.	CASSFGTGIHEQCF
TRBV30	few	TRBD1	TRBJ2-2	TGTGCCTGGAGCGCCCCGTCCGGGACAGGGTTTTTTGACGGGGAGCTGTTTTTT	CAWSAPSGTGFFDGELFF
TRBV5-1	.	TRBD2	TRBJ2-3	TGCGCCAGCAGGCCAGCGGGATACCTAGATACGCAGTATTTT	CASRPAGYLDTQYF
TRBV19	few	TRBD1	TRBJ1-6	TGTGCCAGTAGGTCAAAGGGGGCCCTGAATTCACCCCTCCACTTT	CASRSKGALNSPLHF
TRBV6-2/TRBV6-3	.	.	TRBJ1-1	TGTGCCAGCAGTTACCCAGGGGTTTGGGAGAAGAACACTGAAGCTTTCTTT	CASSYPGVWEKNTEAFF
TRBV27	.	.	TRBJ2-7	TGTGCCAGCAGTTTAACTGGGTCAGGGAGCTACGAGCGGTACTTC	CASSLTGSGSYERYF
TRBV24-1	once	TRBD1	TRBJ1-1	TGTGCCCCCAGTGATTTGCCGACAGGGGTTTCGAACACTGAAGCTTTCTTT	CAPSDLPTGVSNTEAFF
TRBV3-1	few	.	TRBJ2-7	TGTGCCAGCAGCCAAGAGGAGGACGAGCAGTACTTC	CASSQEEDEQYF
TRBV7-9	few	.	TRBJ1-3	TGTGCCAGCAGCCCCAGTACTGGAAACACCATATATTTT	CASSPSTGNTIYF
TRBV11-2	many	TRBD2	TRBJ2-3	TGTGCCAGCAGCTTAGAAATAGCGGGGGCCCCAGGGGATACGCAGTATTTT	CASSLEIAGAPGDTQYF
TRBV28	.	.	TRBJ1-1	TGTGCCACCTATGGTAGATCGACGGGTTTGAACACTGAAGCTTTCTTT	CATYGRSTGLNTEAFF
TRBV27	.	.	TRBJ2-2	TGTGCCAGCAGTCCCCTAACGCCCAGGGGTTTGGGCACCGGGGAGCTGTTTTTT	CASSPLTPRGLGTGELFF
TRBV6-5	many	TRBD2	TRBJ2-5	TGTGCCAGCAGTTACTCGTCGACTAGCCTGGAGACCCAGTACTTC	CASSYSSTSLETQYF
TRBV4-3	.	TRBD1	TRBJ1-5	TGCGCCAGCAGCCTGGACAGGGATTATAGCAATCAGCCCCAGCATTTT	CASSLDRDYSNQPQHF
TRBV19	many	.	TRBJ1-5	TGTGCCAGTAATCCCGGGACGCCGTTCGAGCCCCAGCATTTT	CASNPGTPFEPQHF
TRBV15	many	.	TRBJ2-1	TGTGCCACCAGCGAACAGGACTCCTACAATGAGCAGTTCTTC	CATSEQDSYNEQFF
TRBV7-2	many	.	TRBJ1-2	TGTGCCAGCAGCTTTGTCCCCATAGGCTACACCTTC	CASSFVPIGYTF
TRBV5-4	few	.	TRBJ2-7	TGTGCCAGCAGCTCAAATATGGGGGCCCCTTCCTACGAGCAGTACTTC	CASSSNMGAPSYEQYF
TRBV4-2	many	TRBD1	TRBJ2-7	TGTGCCAGCAGCCAAGGGGACAGGGGACTCTCCTACGAGCAGTACTTC	CASSQGDRGLSYEQYF
TRBV5-1	.	.	TRBJ1-4	TGCGCCAGCAGGGGAAGCACAGATCATTCGCTTCCAACTAATGAAAAACTGTTTTTT	CASRGSTDHSLPTNEKLFF
TRBV29-1	few	TRBD1	TRBJ1-1	TGCAGCGGGAGGGGCAGGGGGGAGGTGGGAGCTTTCTTT	CSGRGRGEVGAFF
TRBV5-1	many	.	TRBJ1-2	TGCGCCAGCAGCTTGGAAATATCGCAGAACTATGGCTACACCTTC	CASSLEISQNYGYTF
TRBV27	many	.	TRBJ1-1	TGTGCCAGCAGGCAGACCGGGACACCTGAAGCTTTCTTT	CASRQTGTPEAFF
TRBV7-9	few	.	TRBJ1-5	TGTGCCAGCAGCCCGGGACCGACTAGCAATCAGCCCCAGCATTTT	CASSPGPTSNQPQHF
TRBV14	few	.	TRBJ2-4	TGTGCCAGCAGCCAGCTCCGGGACCACAAAAACATTCAGTACTTC	CASSQLRDHKNIQYF
TRBV27	many	.	TRBJ1-2	TGTGCCAGCAGGGAGAGGGGCCGGGGGGTTGAATATGGCTACACCTTC	CASRERGRGVEYGYTF
TRBV28	many	.	TRBJ2-7	TGTGCCAGCAGTTTAAGTCATCCCTCCTACGAGCAGTACTTC	CASSLSHPSYEQYF
TRBV19	few	.	TRBJ2-7	TGTGCCAGTAGTATAGACGGCCTTAGAACCTCCTACGAGCAGTACTTC	CASSIDGLRTSYEQYF
TRBV4-1	.	TRBD2	TRBJ2-3	TGCGCCAGCAGCCAATCCCCGGCTAGCGGGGGTACAGATACGCAGTATTTT	CASSQSPASGGTDTQYF
TRBV28	.	.	TRBJ1-1	TGTGCCAGCAGTTACTGGATCCACTTGAACACTGAAGCTTTCTTT	CASSYWIHLNTEAFF
TRBV6-2/TRBV6-3	.	.	TRBJ1-1	TGTGCCAGCAGTTACTCTGGAACCGTATGGGACACTGAAGCTTTCTTT	CASSYSGTVWDTEAFF
TRBV28	.	TRBD1	TRBJ2-1	TGTGCCAGCAGTTTAGGGGGACAGTCCTACAATGAGCAGTTCTTC	CASSLGGQSYNEQFF